The rows below give T cell receptor beta chains drawn from one sample of a study of cytomegalovirus exposure and HLA in healthy donors. Data came from immunoSEQ multiplex PCR; TCRdb stores just in-frame clones and leaves some out. The data contain about 120,000 clones, approximately 80% of them singletons. Source material: PBMCs. These receptors were taken from a woman in her 40s in good health and CMV-seropositive. CDR3s include the opening cysteine and the closing phenylalanine or tryptophan. D genes are given only for firm matches. Size is omitted from some rows. Given values are once, few, many or a class for expanded clones.

-	TRBV30	TRBJ2-7	-	13	TGTGCCTGTACGGGACTCAGCTCCTACGAGCAGTACTTC	CACTGLSSYEQYF
-	TRBV18	TRBJ1-4	-	13	TGTGCCAGCTCACCACGTGACAAAGAAAAACTGTTTTTT	CASSPRDKEKLFF
TRBD2	TRBV4-3	TRBJ2-3	-	17	TGCGCCAGCAGCCAAGTCCCGACTAGCGGGAGCACAGATACGCAGTATTTT	CASSQVPTSGSTDTQYF
-	TRBV7-8	TRBJ2-1	once	12	TGTGCCAGCAGCTTTGCAGGGTCCGAGCAGTTCTTC	CASSFAGSEQFF
-	TRBV9	TRBJ1-1	few	12	TGTGCCAGCCGTGGCACGAACACTGAAGCTTTCTTT	CASRGTNTEAFF
TRBD1	TRBV25-1	TRBJ2-5	-	14	TGTGCCAGCAGTCCGGGACAGGGGTCAGGTTCCCAGTACTTC	CASSPGQGSGSQYF
-	TRBV27	TRBJ1-1	-	14	TGTGCCAGCCGGAGGGACGGAGCCAACACTGAAGCTTTCTTT	CASRRDGANTEAFF
TRBD1	TRBV18	TRBJ1-1	-	14	TGTGCCAGCTCACCCCCGGACAGGGACACTGAAGCTTTCTTT	CASSPPDRDTEAFF
-	TRBV5-1	TRBJ1-2	-	12	TGCGCCAGCAGCCCGGACATGTCCGGCTACACCTTC	CASSPDMSGYTF
TRBD2	TRBV5-6	TRBJ2-2	-	16	TGTGCCAGCAGCACCTACGGGGGACTAGGCACCGGGGAGCTGTTTTTT	CASSTYGGLGTGELFF
TRBD1	TRBV29-1	TRBJ2-3	-	13	TGCAGCGCCCCGGACAGGGACCCAGATACGCAGTATTTT	CSAPDRDPDTQYF
-	TRBV27	TRBJ1-6	-	12	TGTGCCAGCAGTCTCCAGAATTCACCCCTCCACTTT	CASSLQNSPLHF
-	TRBV25-1	TRBJ1-3	-	15	TGTGCCAGCAGTGAATACGCAGTGGGCAGAAACACCATATATTTT	CASSEYAVGRNTIYF
TRBD1	TRBV27	TRBJ1-6	once	18	TGTGCCAGCAGTACCCACCGAGGGACAGGGGGCATGGGTTCACCCCTCCACTTT	CASSTHRGTGGMGSPLHF
TRBD1	TRBV9	TRBJ2-3	-	15	TGTGCCAGCAGCTGGGGACAGGGTGTCCCAGATACGCAGTATTTT	CASSWGQGVPDTQYF
TRBD1	TRBV30	TRBJ1-3	-	16	TGTGCCTGGAGTGTACTCGGCAGGGGGCTTGGAAACACCATATATTTT	CAWSVLGRGLGNTIYF
TRBD1	TRBV9	TRBJ2-5	once	14	TGTGCCAGCAGCGCGGGACAGGGTCAAGAGACCCAGTACTTC	CASSAGQGQETQYF
-	TRBV5-1	TRBJ1-4	few	14	TGCGCCAGCAGCTTGGGGACAGTAAATGAAAAACTGTTTTTT	CASSLGTVNEKLFF
-	TRBV6-1	TRBJ1-3	-	15	TGTGCCAGCAGTGAAAGTGGCCACTCTGGAAACACCATATATTTT	CASSESGHSGNTIYF
TRBD1	TRBV19	TRBJ1-1	-	16	TGTGCCAGTAGTATAGTATGGGACAGGGGGAACACTGAAGCTTTCTTT	CASSIVWDRGNTEAFF
-	TRBV5-1	TRBJ2-3	-	13	TGCGCCAGCTCGGTAAGCGGCACAGATACGCAGTATTTT	CASSVSGTDTQYF
-	TRBV5-1	TRBJ2-3	-	15	TGCGCCAGCAGCACCTCCGGCGGTCGCACAGATACGCAGTATTTT	CASSTSGGRTDTQYF
TRBD1	TRBV7-8	TRBJ1-2	-	15	TGTGCCAGCAGCTCGAGCAGGGGGAGAGGCTATGGCTACACCTTC	CASSSSRGRGYGYTF
-	TRBV18	TRBJ1-1	few	16	TGTGCCAGCTCACCTCTACAAACAGGGAGTGGCACTGAAGCTTTCTTT	CASSPLQTGSGTEAFF
-	TRBV6-6	TRBJ1-5	-	15	TGTGCCAGCAGCTCCCGACAGTATAGCAATCAGCCCCAGCATTTT	CASSSRQYSNQPQHF
TRBD1	TRBV19	TRBJ1-5	-	17	TGTGCCAGTACACCCCACAACAGACAGGGTAGGCATCAGCCCCAGCATTTT	CASTPHNRQGRHQPQHF
TRBD1	TRBV10-3	TRBJ1-1	-	18	TGTGCCATCAGTGAATCGGGGACAGGGACGGAGCCGAACACTGAAGCTTTCTTT	CAISESGTGTEPNTEAFF
-	TRBV27	TRBJ1-3	-	14	TGTGCCAGCCGCTCTGCGGCGCGAGGAAACACCATATATTTT	CASRSAARGNTIYF
-	TRBV18	TRBJ1-1	once	13	TGTGCCAGCTCACCAGGGGGGGACACTGAAGCTTTCTTT	CASSPGGDTEAFF
-	TRBV4-2	TRBJ2-3	-	15	TGTGCCAGCAGCCGAGCAGGTGGCGGCACAGATACGCAGTATTTT	CASSRAGGGTDTQYF